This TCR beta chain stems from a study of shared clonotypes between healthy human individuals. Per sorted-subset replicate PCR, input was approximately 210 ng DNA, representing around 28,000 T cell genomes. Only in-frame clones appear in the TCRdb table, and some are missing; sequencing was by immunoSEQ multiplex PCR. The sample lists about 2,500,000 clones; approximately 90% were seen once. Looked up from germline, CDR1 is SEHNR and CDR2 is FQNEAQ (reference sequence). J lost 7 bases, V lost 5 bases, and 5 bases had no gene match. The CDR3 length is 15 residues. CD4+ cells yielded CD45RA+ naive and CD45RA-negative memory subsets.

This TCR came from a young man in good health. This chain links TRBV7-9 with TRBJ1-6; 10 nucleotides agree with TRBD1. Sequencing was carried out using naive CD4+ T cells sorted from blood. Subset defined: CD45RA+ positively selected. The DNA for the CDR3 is TGTGCCAGCAGCGCCGGACAGGGGGTGAATTCACCCCTCCACTTT. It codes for CASSAGQGVNSPLHF.